In this sample, the clone carrying this T cell receptor (beta chain) turned up many times. Amplification yielded TCR beta CDR3 regions, with RNA transcripts as the source. A first-round RT-PCR of the TCR CDR3 used the HTBI primer set. One entry per CDR3 protein results from TCRdb running MiXCR on the multiplex PCR reads. The sample has about 620,000 distinct CDR3 sequences; roughly 16% are singletons. The record originates from a study of T cells in Graves' hyperthyroidism and ophthalmopathy. Patients aged 18 to 65 had newly diagnosed hyperthyroidism lasting under 2 months. The material sequenced was blood. The origin of this receptor is a woman in her thirties with Graves' hyperthyroidism.

This CDR3 reads CASSSLGTAQYF. CDR3 in DNA: TGTGCCAGCAGTTCTCTTGGGACGGCCCAGTACTTC. The chain links TRBV27 to TRBJ2-5, with D perhaps matching TRBD1 or TRBD2 (5 bases each). V lost 4 bases and J lost 9, with 12 bases in between. The length of the CDR3 is 12 residues. Germline CDR1 and CDR2: MNHEY and SMNVEV (reference sequence).